This T cell receptor beta chain is drawn from a study of beta chain features in type 1 diabetes. Study outcomes and limitations: Lower insertion and higher deletion counts appeared at VDJ junctions in type 1 diabetes patients. The naive, central memory and Treg TCRB repertoires showed an apparent similarity that was greater among patients than among healthy donors. Equally in patients and controls, PCR might preferentially amplify shorter templates.

This CDR3 has 12 amino acids. V lost 4 bases to trimming and J lost 6 bases, with 13 bases between them. Looked up from germline, CDR1 is SQVTM and CDR2 is ANQGSEA. Sequenced material consisted of expressed TCRB transcripts (all of the isolated RNA was reverse transcribed). TCRdb's table, derived via immunoSEQ multiplex PCR, lists solely in-frame clones and lacks some. The sample consists of 900,000 or so clones, about a sixth of them appearing once. This clone showed up just a few times. Its antigen remains unknown. The receptor's source is a woman aged 18-35 years in good health. The chain carries TRBV29-1 and TRBJ2-7, with D tentatively TRBD1 (6 bases). Sequenced material: naive CD4+ T cells from blood. The CDR3 coding sequence is TGCAGCGTTGTAGGCAGGGGACGCGAGCAGTACTTC. Protein product: CSVVGRGREQYF.